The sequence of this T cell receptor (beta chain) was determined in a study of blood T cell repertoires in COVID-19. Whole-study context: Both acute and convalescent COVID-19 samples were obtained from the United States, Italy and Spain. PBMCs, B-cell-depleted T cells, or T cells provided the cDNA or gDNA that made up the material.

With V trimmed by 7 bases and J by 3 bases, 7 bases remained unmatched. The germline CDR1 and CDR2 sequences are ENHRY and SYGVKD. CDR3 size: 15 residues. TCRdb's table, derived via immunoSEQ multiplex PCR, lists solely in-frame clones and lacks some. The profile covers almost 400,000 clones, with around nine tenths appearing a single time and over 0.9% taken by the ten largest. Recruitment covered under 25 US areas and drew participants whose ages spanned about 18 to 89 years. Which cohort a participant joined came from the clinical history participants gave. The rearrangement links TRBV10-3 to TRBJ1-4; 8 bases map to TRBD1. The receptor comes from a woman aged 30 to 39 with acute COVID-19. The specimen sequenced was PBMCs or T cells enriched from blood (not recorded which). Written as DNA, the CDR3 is TGTGCCATCACCGAGAGACAGGGGCCTAATGAAAAACTGTTTTTT. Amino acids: CAITERQGPNEKLFF.